This T cell receptor beta chain was observed in a study of cytomegalovirus exposure and HLA in healthy donors. General observations from the study: It was reportedly the case that the classifier diagnosed cytomegalovirus status with high specificity and sensitivity.

The PCR used 60 Vbeta and 13 Jbeta primers. Clones were read by immunoSEQ multiplex PCR, and TCRdb kept only the in-frame ones, dropping some. The sample records some 97,000 clones, approximately 68% being singletons. The CDR3 consists of 15 residues. CDR1 and CDR2 (germline): KGHSH, LQKENI. Trimming took off 3 bases at V and 3 bases at J, with 12 bases between the two ends. In regard to this clone: What it recognizes is unknown.

The sequenced sample was PBMCs. The V call is TRBV18, the J call TRBJ1-5; D is unclear. The origin of this receptor is a woman aged 18-29 years in good health and CMV-seropositive. CDR3 in DNA: TGTGCCAGCTCACCTGGCTCAGGCCCCAATCAGCCCCAGCATTTT. It specifies CASSPGSGPNQPQHF.